The text below deals with one T cell receptor (beta chain). The antigen it binds to is not known. One base away there is no much larger clone; base qualities are not given. The library came from the immunoSEQ multiplex PCR assay. The multiplex PCR relied on a mix of 60 forward primers for TCR Vbeta segments and 13 reverse primers for TCR Jbeta segments. A multiplex PCR assay on genomic DNA amplified the CDR3 region of rearranged TCR beta genes. On the Illumina HiSeq System, the amplified TCR beta libraries were sequenced as 87-base-pair reads. On the authors' methods: A later analysis tallied around 82 million unique TCR beta chains across the 660 or so repertoires, and some 12 million of those chains were shared by two or more donors. A nearest-neighbor algorithm error-corrected the raw reads and collapsed the reads into unique sequences, merging closely related sequences to remove PCR and sequencing errors. CDR3 sequences were aligned to IMGT reference sequences to assign V, D and J gene segments. For a sequence to be retained, at least a six-nucleotide match to both a V gene segment and a J gene segment was required. Rearrangements were called productive when the CDR3 lacked stop codons and stayed in frame with V and J; all others were non-productive. CDR3 was defined by IMGT convention, running from the second conserved V-encoded cysteine to the conserved J-encoded phenylalanine. Sequences without an unambiguous match to a single V gene segment were excluded from the earlier analysis of approximately 600 of the donors. In an earlier analysis of roughly 600 of the donors, a V segment was called functional when productive rearrangements were above 56.7%, and segregating when the standard deviation between donors exceeded 5%. A statistical classification framework was developed to diagnose cytomegalovirus status using the catalog of TCR beta chain sequences. A later analysis assigned V and J genes by comparing TCR nucleotide sequences with IMGT/GENE-DB human TR gene sequences. In a later analysis, CDR3 sequences and most-parsimonious VDJ recombination scenarios were assigned using the TCRdist pipeline. In a later analysis, each TCR beta chain was defined by its CDR3 amino acid sequence together with its V-gene family, and reads lacking a unique V-gene family were excluded. To address suspected cross-contamination and a sequencing artifact, a later analysis removed 592 highly shared, low-generation-probability nucleotide sequences. A later analysis calculated a clonal expansion index for each public chain from normalized within-repertoire ranks of inferred template counts. Generation probabilities in a later analysis came from a VDJ recombination model fitted to out-of-frame rearrangements, and those results were checked against IGoR. In a later analysis, hypergeometric tests were used to score TCR-TCR, TCR-HLA and TCR-CMV co-occurrence, with a repertoire-size bias correction applied to TCR pairs. False discovery rates were estimated in a later analysis by permuting HLA or CMV assignments 20 times. In a later analysis, co-occurring TCRs were grouped with DBSCAN, and TCRdist sequence similarity was added when clustering was performed within HLA-allele-positive subsets. For co-occurrence clustering, repertoires with fewer than 30,000 or more than 120,000 public chains were excluded, along with five repertoires with anomalous nucleotide sharing. Imported from immuneACCESS, the table was reduced by TCRdb to in-frame sequences with V and J called. These copies leave out some clones; in studies compared against another copy, an unresolved V gene accounts for under half, and the cause of the remainder is not known. D and trimming were read from the DNA, whereas the V and J calls and clone size are those reported in that table. The sample yields more than 90,000 clones; around 61% were counted once. Together, the top ten hold 2.2% of the sample.

The cohort was made up of around 720 healthy bone marrow donors. At the time of sampling, every cohort member was nominally healthy, though immune exposures that went unrecorded were likely present. The donor was CMV seronegative and belonged to the group of several hundred seronegative cohort members. A peripheral blood sample was collected from each donor, and TCR beta sequencing was performed on peripheral blood mononuclear cells. Genomic DNA was extracted from the blood cell samples with the Qiagen DNeasy Blood Extraction Kit. The sample comes from a study of cytomegalovirus exposure and HLA in healthy donors (dated by TCRdb to 2015 to 2018). Describing the broader study: An earlier analysis of under 600 of the donors reported approximately 270 Gb of sequence data and some 120 million unique TCR beta sequences from 190 million or so T cells. Every repertoire in the discovery cohort had been generated on one and the same sequencing platform. To decide whether each TCR beta V gene segment behaved as functional or pseudogenic, an earlier analysis of some 600 of the donors relied on high-throughput TCR beta sequencing. To study patterns of TCR occurrence, a later analysis re-analyzed previously published TCR beta repertoires from just over 650 donors and added high-resolution HLA genotyping. High-throughput TCR immunosequencing, statistical association of individual TCRs with disease status, and machine learning were combined to predict cytomegalovirus infection status. The study profiled the T cell repertoires of approximately 700 subjects by immunosequencing and related them to cytomegalovirus serostatus. The aim of the study was to test whether cataloging public T cell receptors could identify signatures of past pathogen exposure. Donor age, sex, ethnicity and CMV serostatus were compiled alongside the repertoire data. Of the roughly 430 genotyped donors, over 65% fell in the genetic ancestry cluster associated with self-reported Caucasian donors. Genome-wide SNP genotypes for about 60% of the roughly 700 donors were used in a later genetic analysis, which treated that subset as a discovery cohort. Besides the first cohort of 666 subjects, a separate validation cohort made up of 120 different subjects was used. Several DR-DQ haplotypes were handled as single units for association and clustering, since linkage in the cohort was strong. Typing coverage varied by locus: roughly 629-640 donors for A, B, C, DRB1 and DQB1; approximately 560 for DQA1; approximately 570 for DPA1; roughly 450 for DPB1. Both class I and class II loci were covered by HLA typing, at four-digit resolution. About 280 gigabases of sequencing data and 75 million to 85 million unique TCR sequences made up an early release that covered about 640 HLA-typed donors. The later analysis used no new phenotypic data to find candidate immune exposures, relying instead on TCR beta sequences and their occurrence across donors. Across under 500 genotyped donors of the cohort, an average of about 240,000 unique TCR beta nucleotide sequences per donor were sequenced, and about a sixth of those sequences were non-productive. Findings and caveats that apply to the study as a whole: Cytomegalovirus status was reported to be diagnosed by the classifier with high specificity and sensitivity in both the original and validation cohorts. In a later genetic analysis, fewer N-insertions in productive TCRs were reported among donors in an Asian-associated ancestry cluster than the approximately 710-donor mean. A cluster of highly shared sequence variants was judged likely to be a technical artifact of the sequencing pipeline. CMV serostatus was the only immune exposure information available for the cohort. Several of the top co-occurrence clusters appeared to be linked to parvovirus B19, influenza, CMV and Epstein-Barr virus, according to a later analysis. In a later analysis, the rate of TCR association differed among HLA loci, with DRB1 alleles having the most associated TCRs and HLA-C alleles having the fewest. A later analysis associated 15,000 to 20,000 TCR beta sequences with specific HLA alleles at a false discovery rate of 0.05. An association between a missense DCLRE1C variant and V-gene and J-gene trimming of TCR beta chains was found in a later genetic analysis and replicated in an independent cohort. When HLA alleles, especially DR and DQ, strongly co-occurred, attributing TCR associations to individual alleles was difficult. In a later analysis, most CMV-associated TCR beta chains were found to appear HLA-restricted, with HLA associations seemingly driven largely by CMV exposure. In an earlier analysis of 587 of the donors, most TCR beta V segments appeared in productive rearrangements about 87% or about 30% of the time, broadly matching IMGT annotations. Roughly uniform sequencing depth across donors was assumed in presence/absence analyses, although this assumption may not hold. A further reported finding was that TCR beta sequences accurately predicted the HLA-A and HLA-B alleles for most subjects in the first cohort. The cohort was sequenced for TCR beta chains only, and without alpha or paired-chain data the features that could be detected were limited. A total of about 180 TCR beta chains were listed by the study as associated with cytomegalovirus. Most TCR sequences were seen in very few donors, while some public TCRs were found in many individuals. In vitro tests confirmed that three of the cytomegalovirus-associated TCR beta chains recognize cytomegalovirus antigens. Because HLA typing was unavailable for some donors at each locus, only the typed subset was used in association tests. A later analysis found that HLA-associated TCR beta chains were more clonally expanded and had lower generation probabilities than equally common non-associated chains. Some IMGT-functional V segments, including TRBV6-2 and TRBV6-3, could not be told apart with the 87-base-pair reads, so those segments were excluded. According to the authors, the approach could potentially be generalized to other disease states and immunological phenotypes. The earlier analysis of approximately 590 of the donors excluded roughly 16 rarely observed V segments, including chromosome 9 orphons, because counts were too low. Linkage disequilibrium might explain the correlated functional status among segregating V segments, but an unknown experimental factor could not be excluded.

The cysteine opens and the phenylalanine closes a CDR3 of 16 amino acids. CDR3 DNA only is kept here, 48 bases in frame from base 1. The CDR1 and CDR2 encoded by the germline V gene are SGHAT and FQNNGV. V and J are trimmed by 1 base and 4 bases, and the gene matches miss 8 bases of the junction. The receptor was derived from a woman in her thirties in good health and CMV-seronegative. In this chain, TRBV11-2 is recombined with TRBJ1-2; 8 central bases correspond to TRBD1. The sample was PBMCs. The nucleotide sequence is TGTGCCAGCAGCTTAGGGGGGTCAGGGGGCGTCTATGGCTACACCTTC. Translation gives CASSLGGSGGVYGYTF.